This TCR beta chain is drawn from a study of T cells expressing NK-cell markers (TCRdb year 2020). Concerning the study at large: TCR beta-chain repertoires were profiled in sorted CD3+CD56+NKG2C+, CD3+CD56+NKG2C- and CD3+CD56-NKG2C+ T-cell subsets from about 8 donors. Seven of the eight sequenced donors were HCMV-seropositive and one was HCMV-seronegative. The study sequenced eight donors, all healthy volunteers chosen at random: three men and five women. The libraries were sequenced on Illumina HiSeq 2000/2500, MiSeq or NextSeq, producing 2 x 150 bp reads. Study-level results and caveats: For more than 5 donors, the dominant CD3+CD56+NKG2C+ clonotypes were among the top 10 CD8+ clonotypes and accounted for about 1.0-7.5% of CD8+ T cells. Those dominant clonotypes were again the most abundant among CD3+CD56-NKG2C+ cells in four donors, at roughly 28.3-60.1%. Whether the expanded NKG2C-expressing T cell clones were specific for HCMV antigens was left unclear.

Via the germline V gene, CDR1 is SQVTM and CDR2 ANQGSEA. From the cysteine up to the phenylalanine, the CDR3 has a length of 13 residues. This entry has no DNA. TCRdb lists the instrument as Illumina HiSeq 2000. TCR beta cDNA libraries were prepared using 5'RACE template switching, which introduced a universal primer site and unique molecular identifiers. Priming for cDNA synthesis came from the TCR beta constant segment, and two successive PCR amplification steps followed. In the paper's pipeline: MIGEC was used to demultiplex reads and group the reads by UMI, and MiTCR was used to assemble and quantify clonotypes. To exclude erroneous sequences, any TCR cDNA sequence not supported by at least two reads was discarded. The tcR package was used for downstream repertoire analysis, and clonotypes were matched between fractions using CDR3 nucleotide sequence together with V segment. VDJmatch was used to annotate antigen specificity against VDJdb, with one amino acid substitution allowed in CDR3. The reads underwent TCRdb reprocessing, giving one record for each CDR3 protein sequence and no DNA. TCRdb, not the authors, supplied the V and J calls. The sample has around 550,000 distinct CDR3 sequences on record. The top ten constitute about 3.6% of the sample.

A commercial ELISA kit detecting HCMV-specific IgG in serum was used to determine HCMV serostatus. Ficoll density gradient centrifugation was used to isolate peripheral blood mononuclear cells from blood. Comment on this clonotype: Its binding antigen is unknown.

The rearrangement combines TRBV29-1 with TRBJ2-1; TCRdb picks TRBD2, but there is no DNA to check that call. The clonotype comes from a man younger than 30 in good health. Donor details come from another sample of the same person, matched by shared clones. Sequenced: blood T cells: a sorted CD56 or NKG2C T cell subset, CD4+ or CD8+ T cells, or bulk PBMC T cells (not recorded which). The CDR3 region has the sequence CSATGGLAGYQFF.